This T cell receptor (beta chain) emerged from a study of T cell repertoires in cytomegalovirus infection. Study-wide background: Through public TCR beta signatures, both CMV infection and matching HLA type were indicated.

Overall study results and limits: Cumulative public TCR beta family frequency identified carriers of CMV plus the relevant HLA.

This CDR3 is built from 15 residues. CDR1 and CDR2 from the germline V gene are ENHRY and SYGVKD. V shed 7 bases, J shed 7 bases, and the junction held 13 bases outside the gene matches. On this clonotype: Its antigen is not known.

Each CDR3 protein is one row after TCRdb ran MiXCR on the reads. The table lists 450,000 to 600,000 distinct CDR3 sequences, 30% to 35% of them singletons, with roughly a sixth in the top ten. Sequences were derived from cultured PBMCs, sampled from culture after CMV antigen stimulation. The origin of this receptor is a human donor in good health (CMV status not recorded). Some clones in this sample may be carry-over from other donors' samples. The chain is built from TRBV10-3 and TRBJ2-3; 8 nucleotides line up with TRBD1. The CDR3 region is CAINDEARGLNTQYF. The CDR3 coding sequence is TGTGCCATCAACGACGAGGCCAGGGGGCTGAATACGCAGTATTTT.